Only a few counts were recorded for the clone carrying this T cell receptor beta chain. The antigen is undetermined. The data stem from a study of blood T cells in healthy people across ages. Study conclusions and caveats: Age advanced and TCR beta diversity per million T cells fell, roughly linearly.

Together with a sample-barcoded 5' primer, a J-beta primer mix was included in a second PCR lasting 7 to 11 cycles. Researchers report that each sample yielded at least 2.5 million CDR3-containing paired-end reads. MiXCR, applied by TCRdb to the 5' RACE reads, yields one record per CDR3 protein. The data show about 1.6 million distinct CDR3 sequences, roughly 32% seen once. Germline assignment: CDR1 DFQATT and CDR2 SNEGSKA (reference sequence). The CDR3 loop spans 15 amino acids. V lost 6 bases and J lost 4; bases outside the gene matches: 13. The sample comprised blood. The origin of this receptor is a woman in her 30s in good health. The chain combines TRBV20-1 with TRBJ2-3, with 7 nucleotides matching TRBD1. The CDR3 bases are TGCAGTGCGCCCGCCCTGACAGGGTCCCCAGATACGCAGTATTTT. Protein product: CSAPALTGSPDTQYF.